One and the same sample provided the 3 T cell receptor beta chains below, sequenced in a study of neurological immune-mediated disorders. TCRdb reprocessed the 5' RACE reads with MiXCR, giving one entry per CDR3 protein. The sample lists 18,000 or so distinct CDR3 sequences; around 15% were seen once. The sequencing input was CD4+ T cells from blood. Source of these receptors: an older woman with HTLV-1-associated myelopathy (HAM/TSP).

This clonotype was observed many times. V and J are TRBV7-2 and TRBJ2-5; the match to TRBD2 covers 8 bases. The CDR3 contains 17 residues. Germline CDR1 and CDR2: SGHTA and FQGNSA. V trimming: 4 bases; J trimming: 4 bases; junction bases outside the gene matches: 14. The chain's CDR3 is CASSSGSGLVIGETQYF. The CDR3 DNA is TGTGCCAGCAGCTCAGGGTCGGGACTAGTAATCGGAGAGACCCAGTACTTC. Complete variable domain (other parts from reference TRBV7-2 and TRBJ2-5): GAGVSQSPSNKVTEKGKDVELRCDPISGHTALYWYRQSLGQGLEFLIYFQGNSAPDKSGLPSDRFSAERTGGSVSTLTIQRTQQEDSAVYLCASSSGSGLVIGETQYFGPGTRLLVL.

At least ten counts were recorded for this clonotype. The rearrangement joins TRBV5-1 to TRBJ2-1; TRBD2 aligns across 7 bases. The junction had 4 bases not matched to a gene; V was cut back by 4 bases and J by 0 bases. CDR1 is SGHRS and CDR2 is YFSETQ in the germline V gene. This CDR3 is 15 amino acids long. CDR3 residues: CASSLAESSYNEQFF. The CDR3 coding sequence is TGCGCCAGCAGCCTAGCGGAGAGCTCCTACAATGAGCAGTTCTTC.

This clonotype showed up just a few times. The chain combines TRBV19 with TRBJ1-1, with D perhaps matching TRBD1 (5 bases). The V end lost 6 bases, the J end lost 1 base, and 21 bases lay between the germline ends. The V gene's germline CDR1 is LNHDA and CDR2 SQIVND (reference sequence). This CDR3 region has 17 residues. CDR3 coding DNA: TGTGCCAGTAGCAGAATGCCGGGACCGATCTCGAACACTGAAGCTTTCTTT. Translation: CASSRMPGPISNTEAFF.